This paragraph covers one T cell receptor (beta chain) sequence. This record belongs to a study of blood T cell repertoires in COVID-19. This table comes from immunoSEQ multiplex PCR, and its TCRdb copy is limited to in-frame clones, with some not included. The data show about 280,000 clones, around 85% seen once. Trimming took 5 bases from V and 1 from J, leaving 5 bases between them. In germline, CDR1 is MNHEY, CDR2 SVGEGT. The CDR3 sequence is 12 residues long. Sequences were obtained from PBMCs or T cells enriched from blood (not recorded which). The V and J genes are TRBV6-2 or TRBV6-3 and TRBJ1-2; D is ambiguous. This sequence originates from a woman aged 45-65 years who had recovered from COVID-19. CDR3 sequence (DNA): TGTGCCAGCAGTACGGGTAACTATGGCTACACCTTC. Translating gives CASSTGNYGYTF.